This note documents a single TCR beta chain sequence. The sample is drawn from a study of monozygotic twins with inflammatory bowel disease. Per germline, CDR1 ENHRY and CDR2 SYGVKD. The CDR3 runs 16 residues. cDNA encoding TCRalpha and TCRbeta underwent two nested PCRs of approximately 16 and 10 cycles, each of which was followed by bead purification. TCRdb reprocessed the 5' RACE reads and reports one entry per CDR3 protein, with no DNA. The sample totals more than 300,000 distinct CDR3 sequences; its top ten clones hold 5.6%. This clonotype was sampled from a human donor with ulcerative colitis or Crohn's disease, or a healthy co-twin of an affected twin (not recorded which). The genes are TRBV10-3 and TRBJ2-3; TCRdb's D call, TRBD1, is unchecked because there is no DNA. Input material: blood. The CDR3 region is CAISVSGTGSADTQYF.